What follows are 27 T cell receptor beta chains derived from one specimen sequenced in a study of shared clonotypes between healthy human individuals. Method: immunoSEQ multiplex PCR; TCRdb's copy keeps in-frame clones and lacks some. The data show about 2.2 million clones, with roughly 91% seen just once and about 1.8% held by the top ten. Naive CD8 cells, CD45RO-negative and positively selected for CCR7, excluded terminally differentiated effector memory CD45RA+ cells. Sequencing input: naive CD8+ T cells from PBMCs. The receptor source for this set is a man aged 18 to 29 in good health. Some clones in this sample may be carry-over from other donors' samples.

A few counts support this clone. The CDR3 spells CASSEFLDKGYTF. Here the CDR3 DNA reads TGCGCCAGCAGTGAGTTTTTGGACAAAGGCTACACCTTC. V gene TRBV10-1 combines with J gene TRBJ1-2; D possibly corresponds to TRBD1 (5 bases). The CDR3 extends over 13 amino acids. Germline loops: CDR1 WNHNN, CDR2 SYGVQD (reference sequence). Trimming pared 1 base from V and 8 bases from J, leaving 11 bases between.

The rearrangement joins TRBV7-9 to TRBJ1-1; D unclear. The V end lost 4 bases, the J end lost 1 base, and 13 bases lay between the germline ends. Germline CDR1 is SEHNR and CDR2 is FQNEAQ (reference sequence). The CDR3 has 15 amino acids. This chain's CDR3 is CASSSPAGRNTEAFF. CDR3 sequence (DNA): TGTGCCAGCAGCTCCCCCGCGGGTAGGAACACTGAAGCTTTCTTT.

The chain carries TRBV29-1 and TRBJ2-1; the D is unclear. V dropped 2 bases and J dropped 8 bases, with 7 bases sitting between them. CDR3 size: 11 residues. From germline, CDR1 is SQVTM and CDR2 ANQGSEA. The CDR3 sequence is CSVELAYEQFF. Here the CDR3 DNA reads TGCAGCGTTGAATTAGCCTATGAGCAGTTCTTC.

A single count supports this clone. The chain uses TRBV19 and TRBJ2-5, with 12 positions matching TRBD2. The CDR3 is 19 amino acids. Per the germline V gene, CDR1 is LNHDA and CDR2 is SQIVND (reference sequence). Trimming removed 3 bases from V and 3 bases from J; junction bases left unmatched: 14. DNA for the CDR3: TGTGCCAGTAGTATCCCTCGACTAGCGGGAGATCAGGGGAAAGAGACCCAGTACTTC. It translates to CASSIPRLAGDQGKETQYF. The whole variable domain, remainder taken from reference TRBV19 and TRBJ2-5, is DGGITQSPKYLFRKEGQNVTLSCEQNLNHDAMYWYRQDPGQGLRLIYYSQIVNDFQKGDIAEGYSVSREKKESFPLTVTSAQKNPTAFYLCASSIPRLAGDQGKETQYFGPGTRLLVL.

The chain joins TRBV5-4 to TRBJ2-1; D is tentatively TRBD1 or TRBD2 (6 bases each). Germline CDR1 reads SGHNT; CDR2 reads YYREEE (reference sequence). V gave up 4 bases and J gave up 7 bases, with 24 bases separating them. This CDR3 has 17 amino acids. The DNA of the CDR3 is TGTGCCAGCAGCGTCCTAGGGGGGAGAGGCCTCTTAAATGAGCAGTTCTTC. It specifies CASSVLGGRGLLNEQFF.

The chain links TRBV7-8 to TRBJ1-1; 7 bases align to TRBD1. CDR1 is SGHVS and CDR2 is FQNEAQ in the germline V gene. This CDR3 region has 14 residues. Trimming at V came to 4 bases and at J to 3 bases, leaving 5 bases not matched to a gene. CDR3 in DNA: TGTGCCAGCAGCTACGGGACAGACCACACTGAAGCTTTCTTT. Amino acids: CASSYGTDHTEAFF.

The chain couples TRBV19 to TRBJ2-7, with 9 bases matching TRBD1. Per the germline V gene, CDR1 is LNHDA and CDR2 is SQIVND (reference sequence). This CDR3 region has 17 residues. V dropped 5 bases and J dropped 2; count of bases not matched to a gene: 13. The CDR3 DNA follows: TGTGCCAGTAGTCCCTGGACAGGGGCCACCCCCACCTACGAGCAGTACTTC. It codes for CASSPWTGATPTYEQYF.

The gene calls are TRBV2 and TRBJ2-5; TRBD2 aligns across 7 bases. CDR3 length equals 15 residues. V lost 2 bases, J lost 3 bases, and 6 bases stayed unmatched. Germline CDR1 SNHLY, CDR2 FYNNEI. The CDR3 is CASSEWASGKETQYF. The DNA for the CDR3 is TGTGCCAGCAGTGAATGGGCTAGCGGAAAAGAGACCCAGTACTTC.

The chain carries TRBV28 and TRBJ2-7; D is unresolved. Germline V gene sequence: CDR1 MDHEN, CDR2 SYDVKM. Trimming took 10 bases from V and 2 from J, leaving 15 bases between them. The CDR3 contains 13 residues. The CDR3 reads CATTPESPYEQYF. The CDR3 DNA follows: TGTGCCACCACGCCGGAATCCCCCTACGAGCAGTACTTC.

V is TRBV6-6 and J is TRBJ1-4; tentative D call: TRBD1 (5 bases). This CDR3 is built from 14 residues. The V end lost 5 bases, the J end lost 8 bases, and 15 bases lay between the germline ends. The V gene's germline CDR1 is MNHNY and CDR2 SVGAGI (reference sequence). Written as DNA, the CDR3 is TGTGCCAGCAGTGCTCGCGGGGCGAGGGAAAAACTGTTTTTT. Protein sequence: CASSARGAREKLFF.

This CDR3 reads CASSSTGSGEQFF. The CDR3 DNA follows: TGTGCCAGCTCATCCACAGGGTCGGGGGAGCAGTTCTTC. The chain employs TRBV18 and TRBJ2-1; TRBD1 is a possible D gene (6 bases). The germline V and J ends were trimmed by 5 bases and 10 bases, with 15 bases remaining between them. CDR1 is KGHSH and CDR2 is LQKENI in the germline V gene. This CDR3 has 13 residues.

This clone was observed once. The germline gene is not matched at one end of the junction; a read error may be the cause. This chain connects TRBV5-1 to TRBJ2-7, with TRBD2 matching 9 bases. This CDR3 region has 15 residues. Germline V gene data show CDR1 as SGHRS and CDR2 as YFSETQ. As DNA, the CDR3 is TGCGCCAGCAGCTTGACTGGCGGGAGGGTAGATGACGAGGGTTTC. This translates into CASSLTGGRVDDEGF.

This clone was observed once. The chain combines TRBV18 with TRBJ2-2; no clear D. The germline V and J ends were trimmed by 4 bases and 2 bases, with 20 bases remaining between them. The CDR3 sequence is 18 residues long. CDR1 KGHSH and CDR2 LQKENI come from the germline V gene. The DNA for the CDR3 is TGTGCCAGCTCACTTGACCTGAGGTTGGGCCCAAACACCGGGGAGCTGTTTTTT. Amino acids: CASSLDLRLGPNTGELFF.

V gene TRBV7-9 combines with J gene TRBJ2-3, with 7 bases matching TRBD2. V trimming: 3 bases; J trimming: 5 bases; junction bases outside the gene matches: 14. Germline values: CDR1 SEHNR, CDR2 FQNEAQ (reference sequence). This CDR3 is 17 amino acids long. For the CDR3, the DNA is TGTGCCAGCAGCTTGAGGGAGGGTGGCGGGAGCGGAGATACGCAGTATTTT. Amino acid sequence: CASSLREGGGSGDTQYF.

The chain combines TRBV29-1 with TRBJ2-7; 7 nucleotides match TRBD1. The CDR3 length is 13 residues. Trimming cost V 5 bases and J 1 base; bases outside gene matches: 5. Germline V lookup: CDR1 SQVTM, CDR2 ANQGSEA. CDR3 sequence reads: CSVQGDTSYEQYF. CDR3 bases: TGCAGCGTTCAGGGGGATACTTCCTACGAGCAGTACTTC.

The sample holds one count of this clone. The V call is TRBV9, the J call TRBJ2-7; 7 bases are shared with TRBD1. The CDR3 is made up of 18 amino acids. CDR1 is SGDLS, CDR2 YYNGEE, per germline. V shed 3 bases, J shed 3 bases, and the junction held 18 bases outside the gene matches. The CDR3 region is CASSAGQQPGLKIYEQYF. For the CDR3, the DNA is TGTGCCAGCAGCGCGGGACAGCAGCCGGGCTTAAAAATCTACGAGCAGTACTTC.

The genes are TRBV5-8 and TRBJ2-2; D gene ambiguous. CDR1 is SGHTS, CDR2 YDEGEE, per germline. The CDR3 totals 13 residues. V shed 7 bases and J shed 3 bases, with 10 bases lying between them. As DNA, the CDR3 is TGTGCCAGCCGAGGAGAGGACACCGGGGAGCTGTTTTTT. Encoded protein: CASRGEDTGELFF.

The rearrangement links TRBV7-2 to TRBJ2-7; D is undetermined. Germline lookup yields CDR1 SGHTA and CDR2 FQGNSA. This CDR3 is built from 14 residues. The germline V and J ends were trimmed by 1 base and 2 bases, with 9 bases remaining between them. CDR3 region: CASSLEGSAYEQYF. CDR3 nucleotides: TGTGCCAGCAGCTTAGAAGGATCCGCCTACGAGCAGTACTTC.

CDR3 bases: TGTGCCAGTAGTATAGAGGGGACAGTTTACGAGCAGTACTTC. Its translation: CASSIEGTVYEQYF. The chain carries TRBV19 and TRBJ2-7; 7 bases agree with TRBD1. This CDR3 contains 14 residues. The germline V gene encodes CDR1 LNHDA and CDR2 SQIVND (reference sequence). J gave up 4 bases and V 0 bases, and 3 bases lay outside the gene matches.

Comment on this clone: This sample includes further DNA sequences coding for the same CDR3. The chain has TRBV6-5 and TRBJ2-7, with D perhaps TRBD1 (6 bases). The CDR3 loop spans 13 amino acids. The germline V and J ends were trimmed by 0 bases and 4 bases, with 7 bases remaining between them. Germline V gene data show CDR1 as MNHEY and CDR2 as SVGAGI. In nucleotides, the CDR3 is TGTGCCAGCAGTTACTCGAGGGGGTACGAGCAGTACTTC. It yields the protein CASSYSRGYEQYF.

The gene calls are TRBV5-1 and TRBJ1-2; TRBD1 matches at 7 bases. The CDR3 spans 14 residues. J was trimmed by 3 bases and V by 4 bases; bases with no gene match: 6. Germline lookup yields CDR1 SGHRS and CDR2 YFSETQ. CDR3: CASSPYGQDYGYTF. The CDR3 DNA reads TGCGCCAGCAGCCCGTACGGACAGGACTATGGCTACACCTTC. Combining the CDR3 with reference TRBV5-1 and TRBJ1-2 gives the whole variable domain KAGVTQTPRYLIKTRGQQVTLSCSPISGHRSVSWYQQTPGQGLQFLFEYFSETQRNKGNFPGRFSGRQFSNSRSEMNVSTLELGDSALYLCASSPYGQDYGYTFGSGTRLTVV.

This clone was observed a single time. The chain employs TRBV6-5 and TRBJ1-3; D unresolved. Germline lookup yields CDR1 MNHEY and CDR2 SVGAGI. V was cut by 0 bases and J by 0 bases, with 6 bases left in between. The CDR3 runs to 15 residues. The CDR3 DNA reads TGTGCCAGCAGTTACTCGATTGGCTCTGGAAACACCATATATTTT. Translation: CASSYSIGSGNTIYF.

The chain uses TRBV7-8 and TRBJ2-7, with TRBD2 matching over 15 bases. J was trimmed by 0 bases and V by 2 bases; bases with no gene match: 11. This CDR3 has 20 amino acids. Per germline, CDR1 SGHVS and CDR2 FQNEAQ. The CDR3 protein is CASSLSPGLAGGGSSYEQYF. DNA for the CDR3: TGTGCCAGCAGCTTAAGCCCGGGACTAGCGGGAGGAGGGAGCTCCTACGAGCAGTACTTC.

The chain links TRBV28 to TRBJ2-7, with 7 bases matching TRBD1. V was clipped by 3 bases and J by 4 bases; unmatched bases: 6. CDR1 is MDHEN and CDR2 is SYDVKM in the germline V gene. The CDR3 is 14 amino acids. Written as DNA, the CDR3 is TGTGCCAGCAGTTTCCTTAACAGGGGATACGAGCAGTACTTC. The encoded protein is CASSFLNRGYEQYF.

This clone was counted a few times. The rearrangement links TRBV19 to TRBJ2-2, with 10 positions matching TRBD1. J gave up 8 bases and V 4 bases, and 7 bases lay outside the gene matches. CDR1 is LNHDA, CDR2 SQIVND, per germline (reference sequence). The CDR3 length is 15 residues. The DNA of the CDR3 is TGTGCCAGTAGTACCACCGGGACAGGGGTGGGGGAGCTGTTTTTT. Its protein product is CASSTTGTGVGELFF.

This clone was counted once. This chain uses TRBV12-5 with TRBJ1-1, with D unclear. CDR1 and CDR2 (germline): LGHNT, FRNRAP. This CDR3 has 15 amino acids. With 1 base removed from V and 3 bases from J, the gap between germline ends came to 12 bases. The CDR3 DNA sequence: TGTGCTAGTGGTTTGGGAACGATAAAAGACACTGAAGCTTTCTTT. It translates to CASGLGTIKDTEAFF. The variable domain in full, completed from reference TRBV12-5 and TRBJ1-1, reads DARVTQTPRHKVTEMGQEVTMRCQPILGHNTVFWYRQTMMQGLELLAYFRNRAPLDDSGMPKDRFSAEMPDATLATLKIQPSEPRDSAVYFCASGLGTIKDTEAFFGQGTRLTVV.

This clone appeared a single time. The chain joins TRBV27 to TRBJ2-3; D not certain. CDR3 length: 14 amino acids. V was cut by 5 bases and J by 6 bases, with 15 bases left in between. Germline CDR1 reads MNHEY; CDR2 reads SMNVEV (reference sequence). In DNA, the CDR3 is TGTGCCAGCAGTATCACTGGACGGGTCGATACGCAGTATTTT. Encoded protein: CASSITGRVDTQYF.